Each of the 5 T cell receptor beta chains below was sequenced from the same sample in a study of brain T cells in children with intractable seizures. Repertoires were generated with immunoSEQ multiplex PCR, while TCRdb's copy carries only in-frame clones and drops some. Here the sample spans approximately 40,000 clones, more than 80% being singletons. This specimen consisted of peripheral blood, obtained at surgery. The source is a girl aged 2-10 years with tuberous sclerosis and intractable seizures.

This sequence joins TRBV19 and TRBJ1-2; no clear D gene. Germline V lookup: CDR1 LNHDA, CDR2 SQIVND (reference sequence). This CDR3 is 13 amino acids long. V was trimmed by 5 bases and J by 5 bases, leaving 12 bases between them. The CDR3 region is CASSRVDLYGYTF. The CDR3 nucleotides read TGTGCCAGTAGTCGTGTGGACCTATATGGCTACACCTTC. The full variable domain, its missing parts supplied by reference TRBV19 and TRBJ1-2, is DGGITQSPKYLFRKEGQNVTLSCEQNLNHDAMYWYRQDPGQGLRLIYYSQIVNDFQKGDIAEGYSVSREKKESFPLTVTSAQKNPTAFYLCASSRVDLYGYTFGSGTRLTVV.

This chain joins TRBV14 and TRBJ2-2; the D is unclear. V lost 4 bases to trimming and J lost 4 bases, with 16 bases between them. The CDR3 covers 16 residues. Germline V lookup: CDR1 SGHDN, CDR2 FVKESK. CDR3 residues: CASSRRKQPSTGELFF. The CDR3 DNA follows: TGTGCCAGCAGCCGGCGGAAACAGCCTTCCACCGGGGAGCTGTTTTTT.

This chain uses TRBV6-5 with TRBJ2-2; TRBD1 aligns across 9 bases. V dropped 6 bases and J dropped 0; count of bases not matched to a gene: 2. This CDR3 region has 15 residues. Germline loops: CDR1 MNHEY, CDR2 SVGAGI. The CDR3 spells CASRTGGTNTGELFF. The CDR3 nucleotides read TGTGCCAGCAGAACAGGGGGCACGAACACCGGGGAGCTGTTTTTT.

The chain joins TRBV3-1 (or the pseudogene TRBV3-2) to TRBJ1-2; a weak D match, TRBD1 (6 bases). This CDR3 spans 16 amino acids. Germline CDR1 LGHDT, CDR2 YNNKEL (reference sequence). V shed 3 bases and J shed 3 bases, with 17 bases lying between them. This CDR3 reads CASSHLSGGPDYGYTF. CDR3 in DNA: TGTGCCAGCAGCCACCTGTCTGGGGGCCCGGACTATGGCTACACCTTC.

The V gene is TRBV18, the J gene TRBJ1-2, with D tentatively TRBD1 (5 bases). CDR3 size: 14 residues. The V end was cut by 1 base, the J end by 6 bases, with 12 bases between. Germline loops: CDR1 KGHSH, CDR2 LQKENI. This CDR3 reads CASSPRGRGNGYTF. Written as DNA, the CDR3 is TGTGCCAGCTCACCACGGGGACGGGGAAATGGCTACACCTTC.